These 15 T cell receptor beta chains were all obtained from the same sample, sequenced in a study of beta chain features in type 1 diabetes. Of the isolated RNA, all was reverse transcribed, and so the sequenced material was expressed TCRB transcripts. Profiling relied on immunoSEQ multiplex PCR, and the TCRdb table lists in-frame clones only, not all of them. The table includes fewer than 250,000 clones, over 8.5% detected once. Sequenced input: naive CD4+ T cells from blood. The receptors here all came from a woman between 18 and 29 years old in good health.

The chain couples TRBV5-1 to TRBJ2-1, with 10 positions matching TRBD2. The germline V gene encodes CDR1 SGHRS and CDR2 YFSETQ. The V segment lost 2 bases and the J segment 4 bases; nucleotides outside the gene matches: 3. CDR3 length: 15 residues. For the CDR3, the DNA is TGCGCCAGCAGCTTTAGTAGCGGGAGGTACAATGAGCAGTTCTTC. Protein product: CASSFSSGRYNEQFF.

This clone has more than one count but fewer than ten. The chain is built from TRBV2 and TRBJ2-1, with 8 bases aligning to TRBD1. The CDR3 has 14 residues. V lost 4 bases and J lost 8; bases outside the gene matches: 7. Germline CDR1 and CDR2: SNHLY and FYNNEI. DNA of the CDR3: TGTGCCAGCAGTGGGACAGGGACGGTTTATGAGCAGTTCTTC. Protein: CASSGTGTVYEQFF.

The chain employs TRBV19 and TRBJ1-1; TRBD1 might be the D (6 bases). The germline CDR1 and CDR2 sequences are LNHDA and SQIVND (reference sequence). V was clipped by 4 bases and J by 10 bases, with 16 bases between them. The CDR3 sequence is 13 residues long. CDR3: CASSTRGQGRAFF. The CDR3 coding sequence is TGTGCCAGTAGTACCCGGGGACAAGGGAGAGCTTTCTTT.

This clone appeared a few times. The chain links TRBV27 to TRBJ1-1, with a tentative D call TRBD1 (6 bases). The CDR3 runs to 12 residues. Germline-derived CDR1 and CDR2 are MNHEY and SMNVEV (reference sequence). The V gene lost 5 bases and the J gene lost 8 bases, with 12 bases spanning the gap. The CDR3 protein is CASSEGQREAFF. The CDR3 DNA reads TGTGCCAGCAGTGAAGGACAGCGGGAAGCTTTCTTT.

The chain uses TRBV6-6 and TRBJ2-5; no clear D. V was cut by 10 bases and J by 5 bases, with 11 bases left in between. Germline V gives CDR1 MNHNY, CDR2 SVGAGI (reference sequence). There are 11 residues in the CDR3. The CDR3, as DNA: TGTGCCATCACCGACGGGGAGACCCAGTACTTC. The encoded protein is CAITDGETQYF.

In this sample, this clone turned up a few times. This chain connects TRBV4-2 to TRBJ2-1; no clear D gene. From germline, CDR1 is LGHNA and CDR2 YNFKEQ. The CDR3 has 17 residues. V was clipped by 2 bases and J by 0 bases, with 14 bases between them. CDR3 region: CASSQFSSPSSYNEQFF. For the CDR3, the DNA is TGTGCCAGCAGCCAATTTTCTAGTCCGAGCTCCTACAATGAGCAGTTCTTC.

The table lists this clone with a few counts. The chain couples TRBV4-1 to TRBJ1-1; D gene unclear. Germline V CDR1 and CDR2: MGHRA, YSYEKL. Trimming took off 5 bases at V and 11 bases at J, with 12 bases between the two ends. The CDR3 runs to 11 residues. In DNA, the CDR3 is TGCGCCAGCAGCGAGGGCCTAGGCGCTTTCTTT. It encodes CASSEGLGAFF.

J is TRBJ1-6 and V is TRBV6-5, with 11 positions matching TRBD1. This CDR3 is 14 amino acids long. Germline V gene data show CDR1 as MNHEY and CDR2 as SVGAGI. With V trimmed by 6 bases and J by 7 bases, 2 bases remained unmatched. CDR3 sequence: CASRGTGGNSPLHF. The CDR3 nucleotides are TGTGCCAGCAGGGGGACAGGGGGGAATTCACCCCTCCACTTT.

The chain links TRBV9 to TRBJ2-1; D is ambiguous. CDR1 and CDR2 from the germline V gene are SGDLS and YYNGEE. Trimming shortened V by 3 bases and J by 1 base, and 8 bases separated the two germline ends. The CDR3 is 14 amino acids. The CDR3 nucleotides are TGTGCCAGCAGCGCTCCCGGGTCCTACAATGAGCAGTTCTTC. It yields the protein CASSAPGSYNEQFF.

This clone has only a few counts. This chain connects TRBV2 to TRBJ2-1; D may be TRBD1 (5 bases). Germline V lookup: CDR1 SNHLY, CDR2 FYNNEI. This CDR3 spans 12 amino acids. Trimming removed 6 bases at V and 9 bases at J, with 12 bases between. The CDR3, as DNA: TGTGCCAGCAGCAGGGATTTGAGTGAGCAGTTCTTC. It is translated as CASSRDLSEQFF.

The V gene is TRBV30, the J gene TRBJ2-2; 10 nucleotides line up with TRBD1. Looked up from germline, CDR1 is GTSNPN and CDR2 is SVGIG (reference sequence). The CDR3 contains 17 residues. Unmatched junction bases numbered 10, after V lost 2 bases and J lost 4 bases. The CDR3 is CAWSLRQGAQGTGELFF. In DNA, the CDR3 is TGTGCCTGGAGTTTACGACAGGGGGCGCAGGGCACCGGGGAGCTGTTTTTT.

The V call is TRBV19, the J call TRBJ2-3; the D is unclear. The V gene lost 2 bases and the J gene lost 1 base, with 4 bases spanning the gap. This CDR3 region has 13 residues. Germline-derived CDR1 and CDR2 are LNHDA and SQIVND (reference sequence). The CDR3, as DNA: TGTGCCAGTAGTATACGGGGCACAGATACGCAGTATTTT. Translated, it gives CASSIRGTDTQYF. Looking up the rest from reference TRBV19 and TRBJ2-3 gives the full variable domain: DGGITQSPKYLFRKEGQNVTLSCEQNLNHDAMYWYRQDPGQGLRLIYYSQIVNDFQKGDIAEGYSVSREKKESFPLTVTSAQKNPTAFYLCASSIRGTDTQYFGPGTRLTVL.

This clone was counted between two and nine times. This chain uses TRBV2 with TRBJ1-5, with no clear D. V lost 6 bases and J 0 bases, leaving 21 bases between the germline ends. The germline V gene encodes CDR1 SNHLY and CDR2 FYNNEI. This CDR3 spans 18 amino acids. CDR3 coding DNA: TGTGCCAGCAGAGGATCGAGGACTCTTCCTCTTAGCAATCAGCCCCAGCATTTT. This sequence encodes CASRGSRTLPLSNQPQHF.

The chain uses TRBV20-1 and TRBJ2-7, with 7 bases matching TRBD1. Germline V gene lookup returns CDR1 DFQATT and CDR2 SNEGSKA (reference sequence). CDR3 size: 11 residues. After removal of 5 bases from V and 5 bases from J, the junction contained 3 bases not matched to a gene. Written as DNA, the CDR3 is TGCAGTGCTGTCGACAGGGACGAGCAGTACTTC. Translated: CSAVDRDEQYF.

V is TRBV11-2 and J is TRBJ2-1, with D unresolved. Deletions cut 5 bases from V and 7 bases from J, with 6 bases between. The CDR3 runs to 11 residues. CDR1 and CDR2 (germline): SGHAT, FQNNGV. The CDR3 loop is CASSPRNEQFF. For the CDR3, the DNA is TGTGCCAGCAGCCCTCGGAATGAGCAGTTCTTC. The whole variable domain, remainder taken from reference TRBV11-2 and TRBJ2-1, is EAGVAQSPRYKIIEKRQSVAFWCNPISGHATLYWYQQILGQGPKLLIQFQNNGVVDDSQLPKDRFSAERLKGVDSTLKIQPAKLEDSAVYLCASSPRNEQFFGPGTRLTVL.